This TCR beta chain was captured in a study of CD8+CD57+ T cells in acquired aplastic anemia. This clonotype has at least ten counts. Germline CDR1 is LGHNA and CDR2 is YSLEER. Trimming shortened V by 2 bases and J by 1 base, and 5 bases separated the two germline ends. The CDR3 is 13 residues long. Individuals selected for sequencing had exhibited CD8+CD57+ cell expansion on flow cytometry. Genomic DNA constituted the template upon which TCR beta VDJ and CDR3 profiling was performed. TCRdb reprocessed the reads with MiXCR, giving one entry per CDR3 protein. The repertoire includes around 160,000 distinct CDR3 sequences, roughly 48% of them detected once, and about 2.8% sits in the top ten.

Sequenced: sorted CD4+, CD8+, or CD8+CD57+ T cells (not recorded which) from PBMCs. This sequence originates from a human donor with aplastic anemia. The genes are TRBV4-3 and TRBJ1-1; D not certain. CDR3 region: CASSQKRNTEAFF. The CDR3 DNA reads TGCGCCAGCAGCCAAAAAAGGAACACTGAAGCTTTCTTT.